This T cell receptor beta chain emerged from a study of beta chain features in type 1 diabetes. General observations from the study: High TCR expression in some cells could lead to their over-representation in cDNA sequencing. The study found fewer insertions and more deletions at VDJ junctions in type 1 diabetes patients.

Germline V gene data show CDR1 as SGHTA and CDR2 as FQGNSA. The CDR3 loop spans 15 amino acids. The junction had 11 bases not matched to a gene; V was cut back by 7 bases and J by 4 bases. Details on this clone: Its antigen remains unknown.

What was sequenced were expressed TCRB transcripts, since all of the isolated RNA had been reverse transcribed. The repertoire was sequenced with immunoSEQ multiplex PCR; TCRdb's copy has only in-frame clones and lacks some. The sample contains almost 350,000 clones, less than 10% of which appear only once. Purity above 95% was achieved in all sorted populations. The receptor's source is a woman under 30 in good health. Sequenced input: central memory CD4+ T cells from blood. The V gene is TRBV7-2, the J gene TRBJ2-5; 8 positions match TRBD1. The CDR3 coding sequence is TGTGCCAGCACCGATAGACAGGGGCGCGGAGAGACCCAGTACTTC. This gives the protein CASTDRQGRGETQYF.